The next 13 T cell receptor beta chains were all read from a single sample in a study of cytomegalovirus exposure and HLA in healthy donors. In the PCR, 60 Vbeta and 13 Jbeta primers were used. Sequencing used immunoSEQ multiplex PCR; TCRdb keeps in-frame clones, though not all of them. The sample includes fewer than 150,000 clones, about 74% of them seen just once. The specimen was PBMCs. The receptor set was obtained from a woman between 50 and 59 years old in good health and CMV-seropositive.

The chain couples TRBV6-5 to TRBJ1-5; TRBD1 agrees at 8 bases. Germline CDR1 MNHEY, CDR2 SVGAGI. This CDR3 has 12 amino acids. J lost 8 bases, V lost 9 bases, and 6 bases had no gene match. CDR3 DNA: TGTGCCAGTGGACAGGGAGTAAAGCCCCAGCATTTT. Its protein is CASGQGVKPQHF.

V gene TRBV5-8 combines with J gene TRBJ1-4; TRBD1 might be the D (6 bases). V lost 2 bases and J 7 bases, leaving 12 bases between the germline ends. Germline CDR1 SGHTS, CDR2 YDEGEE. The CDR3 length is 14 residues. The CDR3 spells CASSLQGRGEKLFF. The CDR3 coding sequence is TGTGCCAGCAGCTTACAGGGTAGGGGTGAAAAACTGTTTTTT.

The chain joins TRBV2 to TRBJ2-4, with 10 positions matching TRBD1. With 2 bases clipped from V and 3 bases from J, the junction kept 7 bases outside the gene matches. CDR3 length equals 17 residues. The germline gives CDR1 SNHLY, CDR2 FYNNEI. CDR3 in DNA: TGTGCCAGCAGTGAATGGGGACAGGGGAGGGGCAAAAACATTCAGTACTTC. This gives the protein CASSEWGQGRGKNIQYF.

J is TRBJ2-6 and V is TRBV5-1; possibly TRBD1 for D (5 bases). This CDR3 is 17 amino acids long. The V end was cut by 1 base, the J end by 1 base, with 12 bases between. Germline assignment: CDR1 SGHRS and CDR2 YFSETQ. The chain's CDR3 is CASSLFTGPSGANVLTF. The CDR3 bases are TGCGCCAGCAGCTTGTTTACAGGCCCATCTGGGGCCAACGTCCTGACTTTC.

CDR3 sequence (DNA): TGTGCCAGTAGCAGCTGGGGGCCTGGGGCGAATGAGCAGTTCTTC. It codes for CASSSWGPGANEQFF. This chain uses TRBV7-9 with TRBJ2-1; TRBD1 might be the D (6 bases). Germline assignment: CDR1 SEHNR and CDR2 FQNEAQ (reference sequence). V shed 9 bases and J shed 7 bases, with 22 bases lying between them. CDR3 length equals 15 residues. Drawing the rest from reference TRBV7-9 and TRBJ2-1, the complete variable domain is DTGVSQNPRHKITKRGQNVTFRCDPISEHNRLYWYRQTLGQGPEFLTYFQNEAQLEKSRLLSDRFSAERPKGSFSTLEIQRTEQGDSAMYLCASSSWGPGANEQFFGPGTRLTVL.

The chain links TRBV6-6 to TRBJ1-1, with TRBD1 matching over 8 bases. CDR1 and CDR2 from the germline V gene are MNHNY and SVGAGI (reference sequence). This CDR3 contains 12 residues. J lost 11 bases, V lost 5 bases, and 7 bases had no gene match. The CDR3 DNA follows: TGTGCCAGCAGTGGTCAGGGGGCGGGGGCTTTCTTT. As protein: CASSGQGAGAFF.

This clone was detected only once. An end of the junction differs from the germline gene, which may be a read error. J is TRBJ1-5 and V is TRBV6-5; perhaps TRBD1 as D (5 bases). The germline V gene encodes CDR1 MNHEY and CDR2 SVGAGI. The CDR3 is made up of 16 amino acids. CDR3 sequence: CARSSGTGGGNQPQHF. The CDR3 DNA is TGTGCCCGCAGTTCCGGGACGGGAGGTGGCAATCAGCCCCAGCATTTT.

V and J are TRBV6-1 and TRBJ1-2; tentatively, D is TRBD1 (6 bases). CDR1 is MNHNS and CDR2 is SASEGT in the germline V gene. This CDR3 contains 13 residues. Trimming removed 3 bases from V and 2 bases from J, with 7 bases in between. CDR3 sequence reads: CASSEGQNYGYTF. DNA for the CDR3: TGTGCCAGCAGTGAGGGACAAAACTATGGCTACACCTTC.

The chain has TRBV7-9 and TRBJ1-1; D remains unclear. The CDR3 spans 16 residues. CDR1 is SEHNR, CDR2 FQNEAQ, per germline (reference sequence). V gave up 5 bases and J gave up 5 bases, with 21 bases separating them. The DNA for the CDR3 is TGTGCCAGCAGCCCCGGGAAGAGAACGGTAAAGACTGAAGCTTTCTTT. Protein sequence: CASSPGKRTVKTEAFF.

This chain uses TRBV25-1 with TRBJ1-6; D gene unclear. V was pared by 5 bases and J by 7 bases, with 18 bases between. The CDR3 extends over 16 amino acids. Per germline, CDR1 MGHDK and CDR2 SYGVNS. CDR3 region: CASSIPHLVSNSPLHF. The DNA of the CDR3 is TGTGCCAGCAGTATCCCCCACTTAGTATCGAATTCACCCCTCCACTTT. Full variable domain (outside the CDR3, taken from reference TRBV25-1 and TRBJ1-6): EADIYQTPRYLVIGTGKKITLECSQTMGHDKMYWYQQDPGMELHLIHYSYGVNSTEKGDLSSESTVSRIRTEHFPLTLESARPSHTSQYLCASSIPHLVSNSPLHFGNGTRLTVT.

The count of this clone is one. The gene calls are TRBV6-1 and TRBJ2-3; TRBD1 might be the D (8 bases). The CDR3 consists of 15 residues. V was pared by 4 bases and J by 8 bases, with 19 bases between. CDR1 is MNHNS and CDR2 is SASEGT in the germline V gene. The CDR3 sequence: CASSVQDREGATQYF. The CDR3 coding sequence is TGTGCCAGCAGTGTCCAGGACAGGGAGGGGGCTACGCAGTATTTT.

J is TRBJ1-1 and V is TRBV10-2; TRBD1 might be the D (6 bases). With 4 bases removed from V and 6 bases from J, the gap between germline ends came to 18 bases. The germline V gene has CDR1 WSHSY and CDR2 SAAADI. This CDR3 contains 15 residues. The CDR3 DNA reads TGCGCCAGCAGTGTTGGTTCGGGGGGCATCGCTGAAGCTTTCTTT. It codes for CASSVGSGGIAEAFF.

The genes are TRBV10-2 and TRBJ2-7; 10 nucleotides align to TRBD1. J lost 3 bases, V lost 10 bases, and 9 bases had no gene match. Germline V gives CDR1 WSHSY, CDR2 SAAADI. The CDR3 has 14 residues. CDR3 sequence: CATNSRDRGYEQYF. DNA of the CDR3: TGCGCCACCAACTCCCGGGACAGGGGCTACGAGCAGTACTTC.